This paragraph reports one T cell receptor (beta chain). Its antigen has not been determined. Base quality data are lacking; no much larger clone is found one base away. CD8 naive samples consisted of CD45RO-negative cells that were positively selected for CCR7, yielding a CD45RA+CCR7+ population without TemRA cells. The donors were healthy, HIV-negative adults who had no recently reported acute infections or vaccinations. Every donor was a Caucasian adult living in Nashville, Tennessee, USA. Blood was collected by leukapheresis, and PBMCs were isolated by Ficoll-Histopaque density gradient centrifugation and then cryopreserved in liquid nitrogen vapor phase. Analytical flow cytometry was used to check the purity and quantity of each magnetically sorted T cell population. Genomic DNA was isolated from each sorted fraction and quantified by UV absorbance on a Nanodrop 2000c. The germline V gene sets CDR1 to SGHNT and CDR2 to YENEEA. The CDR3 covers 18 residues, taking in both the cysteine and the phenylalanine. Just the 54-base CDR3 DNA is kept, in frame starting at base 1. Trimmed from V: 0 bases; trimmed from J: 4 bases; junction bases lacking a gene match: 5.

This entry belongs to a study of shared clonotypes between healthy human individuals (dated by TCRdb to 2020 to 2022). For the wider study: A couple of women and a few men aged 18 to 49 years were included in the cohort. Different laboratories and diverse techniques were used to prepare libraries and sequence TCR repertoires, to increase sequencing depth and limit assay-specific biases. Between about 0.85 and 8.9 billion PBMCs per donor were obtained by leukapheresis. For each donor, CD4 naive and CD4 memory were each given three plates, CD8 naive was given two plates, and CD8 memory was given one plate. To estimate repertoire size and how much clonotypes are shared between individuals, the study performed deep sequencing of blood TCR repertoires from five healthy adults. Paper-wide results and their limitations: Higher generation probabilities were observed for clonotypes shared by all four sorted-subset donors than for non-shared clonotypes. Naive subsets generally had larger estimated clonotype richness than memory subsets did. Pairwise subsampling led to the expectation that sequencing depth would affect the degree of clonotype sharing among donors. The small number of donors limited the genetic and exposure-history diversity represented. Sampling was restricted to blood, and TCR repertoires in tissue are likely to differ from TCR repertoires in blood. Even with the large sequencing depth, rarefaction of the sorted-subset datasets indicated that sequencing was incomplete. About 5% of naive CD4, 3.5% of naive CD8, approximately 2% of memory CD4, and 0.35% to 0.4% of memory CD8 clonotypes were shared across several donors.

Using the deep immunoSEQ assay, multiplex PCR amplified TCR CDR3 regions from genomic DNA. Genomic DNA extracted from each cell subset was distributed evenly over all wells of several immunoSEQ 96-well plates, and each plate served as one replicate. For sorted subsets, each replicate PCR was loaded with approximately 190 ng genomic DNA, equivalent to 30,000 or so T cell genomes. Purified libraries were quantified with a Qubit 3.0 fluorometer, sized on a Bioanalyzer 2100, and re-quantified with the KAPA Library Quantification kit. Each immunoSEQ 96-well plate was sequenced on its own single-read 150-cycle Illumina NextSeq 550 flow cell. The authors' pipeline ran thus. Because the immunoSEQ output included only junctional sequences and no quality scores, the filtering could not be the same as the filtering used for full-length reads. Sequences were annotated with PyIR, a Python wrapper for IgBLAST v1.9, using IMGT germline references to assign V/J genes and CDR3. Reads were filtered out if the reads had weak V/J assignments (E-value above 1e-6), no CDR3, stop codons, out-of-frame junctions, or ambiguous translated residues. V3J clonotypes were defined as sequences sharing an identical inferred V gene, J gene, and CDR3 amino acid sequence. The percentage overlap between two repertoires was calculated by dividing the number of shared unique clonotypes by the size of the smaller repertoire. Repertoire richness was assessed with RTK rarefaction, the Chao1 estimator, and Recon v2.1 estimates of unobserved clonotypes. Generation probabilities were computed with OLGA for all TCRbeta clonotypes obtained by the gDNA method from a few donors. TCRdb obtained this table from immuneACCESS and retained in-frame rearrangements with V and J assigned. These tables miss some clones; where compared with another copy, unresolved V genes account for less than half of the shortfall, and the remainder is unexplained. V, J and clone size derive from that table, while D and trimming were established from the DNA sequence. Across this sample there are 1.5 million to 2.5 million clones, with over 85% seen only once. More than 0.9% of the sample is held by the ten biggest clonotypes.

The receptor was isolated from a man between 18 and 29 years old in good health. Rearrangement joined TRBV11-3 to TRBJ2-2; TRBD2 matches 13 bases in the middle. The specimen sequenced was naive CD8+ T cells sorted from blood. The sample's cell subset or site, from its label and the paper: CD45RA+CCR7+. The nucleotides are TGTGCCAGCAGCTTAGAACTAGCGGGAGGGAGAGTCACCGGGGAGCTGTTTTTT. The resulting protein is CASSLELAGGRVTGELFF.